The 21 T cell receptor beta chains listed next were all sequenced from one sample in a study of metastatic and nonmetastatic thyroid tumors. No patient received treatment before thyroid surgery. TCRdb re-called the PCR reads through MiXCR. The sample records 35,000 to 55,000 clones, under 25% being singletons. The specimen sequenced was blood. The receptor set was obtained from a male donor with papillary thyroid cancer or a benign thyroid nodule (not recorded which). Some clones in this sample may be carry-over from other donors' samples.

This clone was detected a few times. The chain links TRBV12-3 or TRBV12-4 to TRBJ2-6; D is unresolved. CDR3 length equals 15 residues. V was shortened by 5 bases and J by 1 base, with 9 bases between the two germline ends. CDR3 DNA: TGTGCCAGCAGTCCCGTATTTTCTGGGGCCAACGTCCTGACTTTC. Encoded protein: CASSPVFSGANVLTF.

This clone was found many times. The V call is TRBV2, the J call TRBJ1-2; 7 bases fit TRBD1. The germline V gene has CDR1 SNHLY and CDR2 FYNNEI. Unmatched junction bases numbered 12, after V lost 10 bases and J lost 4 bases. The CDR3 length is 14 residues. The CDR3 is CATSATGRAYGYTF. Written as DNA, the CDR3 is TGTGCCACCTCAGCGACAGGGAGGGCCTATGGCTACACCTTC.

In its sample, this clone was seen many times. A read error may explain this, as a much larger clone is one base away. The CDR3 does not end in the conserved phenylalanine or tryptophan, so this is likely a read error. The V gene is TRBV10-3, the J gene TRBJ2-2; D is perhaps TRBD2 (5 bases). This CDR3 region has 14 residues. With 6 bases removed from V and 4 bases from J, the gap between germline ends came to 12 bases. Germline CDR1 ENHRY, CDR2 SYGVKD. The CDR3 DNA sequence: TGTGCCATCAGGGGTCTCGCGGGCACCGGGGAGCTGTTTTCT. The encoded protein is CAIRGLAGTGELFS.

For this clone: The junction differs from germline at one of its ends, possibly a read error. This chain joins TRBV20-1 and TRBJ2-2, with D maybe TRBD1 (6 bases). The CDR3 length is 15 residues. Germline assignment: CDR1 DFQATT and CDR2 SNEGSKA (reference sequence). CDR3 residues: CSARDWDTNTVELFF. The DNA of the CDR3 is TGCAGTGCTAGAGATTGGGACACGAACACCGTGGAGCTGTTTTTT.

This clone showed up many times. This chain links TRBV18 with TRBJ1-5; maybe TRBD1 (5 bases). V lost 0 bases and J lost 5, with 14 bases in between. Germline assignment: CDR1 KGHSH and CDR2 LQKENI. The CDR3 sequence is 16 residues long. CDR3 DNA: TGTGCCAGCTCACCACCTGGGGCTGGAGGGGATCAGCCCCAGCATTTT. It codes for CASSPPGAGGDQPQHF.

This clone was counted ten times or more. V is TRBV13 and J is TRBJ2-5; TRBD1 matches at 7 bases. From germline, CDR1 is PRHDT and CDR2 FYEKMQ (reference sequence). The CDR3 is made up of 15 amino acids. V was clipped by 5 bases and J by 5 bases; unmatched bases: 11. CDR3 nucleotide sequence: TGTGCCAGCAGCCGCCGACAGGGTATGACTGAGACCCAGTACTTC. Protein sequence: CASSRRQGMTETQYF.

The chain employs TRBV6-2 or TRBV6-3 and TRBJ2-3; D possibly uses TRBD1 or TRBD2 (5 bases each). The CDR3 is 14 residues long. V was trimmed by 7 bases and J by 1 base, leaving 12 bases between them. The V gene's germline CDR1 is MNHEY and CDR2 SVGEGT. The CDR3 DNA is TGTGCCAGCAAGGGGCCGGGGTGCACAGATACGCAGTATTTT. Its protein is CASKGPGCTDTQYF.

Here the CDR3 DNA reads TGTGCCAGCAGTGAAGCAGATCGAGCCGCTGGGGGCTACACCTTC. Its protein product is CASSEADRAAGGYTF. J is TRBJ1-2 and V is TRBV6-1; no clear D gene. Germline CDR1 reads MNHNS; CDR2 reads SASEGT. Trimming took 0 bases from V and 8 from J, leaving 16 bases between them. This CDR3 region has 15 residues.

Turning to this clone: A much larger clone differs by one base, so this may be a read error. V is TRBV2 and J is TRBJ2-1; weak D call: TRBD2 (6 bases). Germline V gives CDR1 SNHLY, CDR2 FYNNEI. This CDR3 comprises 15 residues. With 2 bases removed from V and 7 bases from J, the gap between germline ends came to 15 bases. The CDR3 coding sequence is TGTGCCAGCAGTGAATGCCCCCGGGAGCGGAATGAGCAGTTCTTC. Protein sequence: CASSECPRERNEQFF.

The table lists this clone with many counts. CDR3 DNA: TGTGCCAGCAGCCCACCGGACAGGGTGGCTGGAAACACCATATATTTT. Its translation is CASSPPDRVAGNTIYF. V and J are TRBV9 and TRBJ1-3; 8 positions match TRBD1. Germline lookup yields CDR1 SGDLS and CDR2 YYNGEE. The V gene end was trimmed by 4 bases and the J gene end by 2 bases; junction bases not matched to a gene: 8. There are 16 residues in the CDR3.

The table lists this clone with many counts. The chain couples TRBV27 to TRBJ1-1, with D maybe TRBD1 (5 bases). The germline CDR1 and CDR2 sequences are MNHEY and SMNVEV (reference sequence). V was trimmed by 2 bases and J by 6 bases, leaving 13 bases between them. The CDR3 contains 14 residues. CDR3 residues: CASSLLGDFSEAFF. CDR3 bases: TGTGCCAGCAGTTTACTGGGGGATTTTTCTGAAGCTTTCTTT.

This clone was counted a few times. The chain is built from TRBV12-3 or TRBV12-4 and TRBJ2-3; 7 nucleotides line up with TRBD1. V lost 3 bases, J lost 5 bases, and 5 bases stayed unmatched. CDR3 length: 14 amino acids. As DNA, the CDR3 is TGTGCCAGCAGTTTCGTTAGGGGGCGAGATACGCAGTATTTT. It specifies CASSFVRGRDTQYF.

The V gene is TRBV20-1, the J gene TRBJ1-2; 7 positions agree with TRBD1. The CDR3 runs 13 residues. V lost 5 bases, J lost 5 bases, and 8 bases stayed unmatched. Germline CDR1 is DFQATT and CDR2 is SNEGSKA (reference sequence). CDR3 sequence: CSAGTGVGYGYTF. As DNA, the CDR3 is TGCAGTGCTGGAACAGGGGTAGGGTATGGCTACACCTTC.

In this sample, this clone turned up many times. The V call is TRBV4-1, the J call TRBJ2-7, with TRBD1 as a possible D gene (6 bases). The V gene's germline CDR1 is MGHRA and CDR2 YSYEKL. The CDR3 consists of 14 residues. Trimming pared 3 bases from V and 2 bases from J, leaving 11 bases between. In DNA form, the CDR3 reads TGCGCCAGCAGCCAGATGGACAGAACCTACGAGCAGTACTTC. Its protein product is CASSQMDRTYEQYF.

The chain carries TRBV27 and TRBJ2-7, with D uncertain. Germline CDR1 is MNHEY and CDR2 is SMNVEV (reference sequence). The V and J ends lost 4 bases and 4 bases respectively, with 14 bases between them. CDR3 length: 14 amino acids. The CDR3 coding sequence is TGTGCCAGCAGTTCTGGGCCGGTCTTGTACGAGCAGTACTTC. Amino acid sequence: CASSSGPVLYEQYF.

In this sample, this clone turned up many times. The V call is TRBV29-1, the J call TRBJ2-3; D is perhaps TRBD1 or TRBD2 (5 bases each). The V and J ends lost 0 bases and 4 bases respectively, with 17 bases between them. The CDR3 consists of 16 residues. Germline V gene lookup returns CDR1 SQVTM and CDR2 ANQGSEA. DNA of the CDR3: TGCAGCGTTGAAGATGAGAGGGGATCCGGCCCAGATACGCAGTATTTT. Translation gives CSVEDERGSGPDTQYF.

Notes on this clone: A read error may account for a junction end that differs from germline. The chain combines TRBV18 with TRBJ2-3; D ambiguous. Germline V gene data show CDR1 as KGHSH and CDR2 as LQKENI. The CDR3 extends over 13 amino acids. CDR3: CASSPATTDTQYF. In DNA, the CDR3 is TGTGCCAGCTCACCAGCGACCACAGATACACAGTATTTT.

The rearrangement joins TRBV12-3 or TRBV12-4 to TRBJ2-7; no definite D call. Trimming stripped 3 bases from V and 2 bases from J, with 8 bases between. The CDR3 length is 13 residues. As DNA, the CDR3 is TGTGCCAGCAGTTTGTTCCAGACCTACGAGCAGTACTTC. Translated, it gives CASSLFQTYEQYF.

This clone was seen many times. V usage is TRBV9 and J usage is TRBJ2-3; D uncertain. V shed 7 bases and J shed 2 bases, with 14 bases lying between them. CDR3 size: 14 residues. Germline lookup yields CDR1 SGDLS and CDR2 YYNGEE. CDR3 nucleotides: TGTGCCAGCTCCCAAAGGTCCAACACAGATACGCAGTATTTT. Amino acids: CASSQRSNTDTQYF.

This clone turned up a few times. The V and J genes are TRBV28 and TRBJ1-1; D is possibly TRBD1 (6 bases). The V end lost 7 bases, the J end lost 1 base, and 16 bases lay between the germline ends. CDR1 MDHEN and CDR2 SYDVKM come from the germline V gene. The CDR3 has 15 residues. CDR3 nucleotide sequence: TGTGCCAGCACACTTGCAGGGGAGGGGAACACTGAAGCTTTCTTT. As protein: CASTLAGEGNTEAFF.

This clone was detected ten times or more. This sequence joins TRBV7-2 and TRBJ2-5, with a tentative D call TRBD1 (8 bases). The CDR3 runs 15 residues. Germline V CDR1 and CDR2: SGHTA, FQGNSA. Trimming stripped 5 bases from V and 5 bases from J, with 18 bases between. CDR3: CASSARTGRAETQYF. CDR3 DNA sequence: TGTGCCAGCAGCGCGAGGACAGGGAGGGCGGAGACCCAGTACTTC.